This T cell receptor beta chain was profiled in a study of blood T cell repertoires in COVID-19. Sequencing used immunoSEQ multiplex PCR; TCRdb keeps in-frame clones, though not all of them. This table holds around 330,000 clones, about 91% found once. J gave up 4 bases and V 5 bases, and 7 bases lay outside the gene matches. Germline CDR1 and CDR2: GTSNPN and SVGIG (reference sequence). This CDR3 contains 16 residues. In terms of age and location, participants ranged from roughly 18 to 95 years and lived in about 25 US areas. The receptor's source is a woman between 18 and 29 years old who had recovered from COVID-19. The rearrangement uses TRBV30 and TRBJ2-6; 11 positions match TRBD1. The specimen sequenced was PBMCs or T cells enriched from blood (not recorded which). The CDR3 region has the DNA TGTGCCTGGGCTGGACAGGGGGCTTACGGGGCCAACGTCCTGACTTTC. This gives the protein CAWAGQGAYGANVLTF.